These 17 T cell receptor beta chains came from one sample sequenced in a study of cytomegalovirus exposure and HLA in healthy donors. Clones were sequenced by immunoSEQ multiplex PCR, and TCRdb holds only the in-frame ones, with some missing. Of about 250,000 clones listed, approximately 84% are singletons. Material: PBMCs. All receptors come from a man aged 18 to 29 in good health and CMV-seropositive.

The chain links TRBV2 to TRBJ1-5; no clear D gene. V was trimmed by 6 bases and J by 3 bases, leaving 15 bases between them. CDR1 is SNHLY and CDR2 is FYNNEI in the germline V gene. The CDR3 extends over 15 amino acids. In nucleotides, the CDR3 is TGTGCCAGCAGCATTGAGGCGCGTGTCAATCAGCCCCAGCATTTT. This gives the protein CASSIEARVNQPQHF.

The chain recombines TRBV5-1 with TRBJ1-1; TRBD1 matches at 7 bases. The junction had 4 bases not matched to a gene; V was cut back by 4 bases and J by 4 bases. The germline V gene has CDR1 SGHRS and CDR2 YFSETQ. The CDR3 sequence is 13 residues long. The CDR3 reads CASSPRDSTEAFF. The CDR3, as DNA: TGCGCCAGCAGCCCCAGGGACAGCACTGAAGCTTTCTTT.

The chain links TRBV9 to TRBJ1-1, with 7 bases that match TRBD1. CDR1 is SGDLS, CDR2 YYNGEE, per germline. V trimming: 0 bases; J trimming: 11 bases; junction bases outside the gene matches: 10. The CDR3 runs 14 residues. CDR3 DNA: TGTGCCAGCAGCGTAGAGGGAGGGGGCGTAGGTGCTTTCTTT. Translated: CASSVEGGGVGAFF.

This chain joins TRBV7-3 and TRBJ2-3; perhaps TRBD1 as D (7 bases). The V gene's germline CDR1 is SGHTA and CDR2 FQGTGA. Trimming took 5 bases from V and 9 from J, leaving 15 bases between them. This CDR3 spans 13 amino acids. The CDR3 region is CASSPSGGGTQYF. Written as DNA, the CDR3 is TGTGCCAGCAGCCCCTCAGGGGGAGGCACGCAGTATTTT.

This chain links TRBV4-1 with TRBJ1-2, with a possible D match to TRBD1 (6 bases). V dropped 4 bases and J dropped 12 bases, with 21 bases sitting between them. This CDR3 comprises 14 residues. Per germline, CDR1 MGHRA and CDR2 YSYEKL. This CDR3 reads CASSRATGPIGDTF. The CDR3 nucleotides read TGCGCCAGCAGCCGAGCGACAGGACCTATTGGGGACACCTTC.

The chain uses TRBV4-1 and TRBJ1-2; D is uncertain. Germline V gene data show CDR1 as MGHRA and CDR2 as YSYEKL. This CDR3 contains 15 residues. V dropped 0 bases and J dropped 7 bases, with 15 bases sitting between them. The DNA for the CDR3 is TGCGCCAGCAGCCAAGATCCGGCAGTGTTGGTTGGCTACACCTTC. This gives the protein CASSQDPAVLVGYTF.

The chain combines TRBV7-8 with TRBJ1-1, with D maybe TRBD1 (6 bases). The CDR3 is 13 residues long. Germline lookup yields CDR1 SGHVS and CDR2 FQNEAQ. Trimming pared 4 bases from V and 10 bases from J, leaving 16 bases between. CDR3 in amino acids: CASSSDRQGTAFF. The CDR3 coding sequence is TGTGCCAGCAGCTCTGACCGGCAGGGGACAGCTTTCTTT. Variable domain in full (rest from reference TRBV7-8 and TRBJ1-1): GAGVSQSPRYKVAKRGQDVALRCDPISGHVSLFWYQQALGQGPEFLTYFQNEAQLDKSGLPSDRFFAERPEGSVSTLKIQRTQQEDSAVYLCASSSDRQGTAFFGQGTRLTVV.

This clone was found a few times. J is TRBJ2-7 and V is TRBV2, with 7 positions matching TRBD2. The CDR3 totals 13 residues. CDR1 and CDR2 from the germline V gene are SNHLY and FYNNEI. J was trimmed by 3 bases and V by 6 bases; bases with no gene match: 5. In DNA form, the CDR3 reads TGTGCCAGCAGACCTCTAGCGGTCTACGAGCAGTACTTC. Translating gives CASRPLAVYEQYF.

This clone was seen only a few times. J is TRBJ1-4 and V is TRBV5-1; a possible D gene is TRBD1 (6 bases). V shed 4 bases and J shed 0 bases, with 10 bases lying between them. Per germline, CDR1 SGHRS and CDR2 YFSETQ. The CDR3 has 15 amino acids. The CDR3 region has the DNA TGCGCCAGCAGCCGAACAGGGTCAACTAATGAAAAACTGTTTTTT. It yields the protein CASSRTGSTNEKLFF.

The chain couples TRBV11-3 to TRBJ2-1; D gene uncertain. The V gene lost 0 bases and the J gene lost 9 bases, with 9 bases spanning the gap. This CDR3 region has 13 residues. The germline gives CDR1 SGHNT, CDR2 YENEEA. In DNA, the CDR3 is TGTGCCAGCAGCTTAGAGAGGTTTTCTGAGCAGTTCTTC. It yields the protein CASSLERFSEQFF.

The CDR3 reads CASSLVASSGGTIYF. CDR3 DNA sequence: TGTGCCAGCAGCTTGGTGGCATCCTCCGGGGGCACCATATATTTT. The genes are TRBV5-6 and TRBJ1-3; a possible D gene is TRBD1 (5 bases). CDR1 SGHDT and CDR2 YYEEEE come from the germline V gene. The CDR3 totals 15 residues. With 0 bases removed from V and 9 bases from J, the gap between germline ends came to 16 bases.

V usage is TRBV4-3 and J usage is TRBJ2-7; the D call may be TRBD1 or TRBD2 (6 bases each). CDR1 and CDR2 (germline): LGHNA, YSLEER. V was clipped by 0 bases and J by 1 base, with 16 bases between them. The CDR3 is 17 amino acids. The CDR3 reads CASSQDYGGHRSYEQYF. CDR3 coding DNA: TGCGCCAGCAGCCAAGATTATGGGGGGCATCGATCCTACGAGCAGTACTTC.

The chain couples TRBV2 to TRBJ2-2; a weak D match, TRBD2 (6 bases). Trimming cost V 7 bases and J 5 bases, with 17 bases left between them. Per germline, CDR1 SNHLY and CDR2 FYNNEI. This CDR3 comprises 15 residues. As DNA, the CDR3 is TGTGCCAGCACCAGGGCGGGGCAAGGAACCGGGGAGCTGTTTTTT. This gives the protein CASTRAGQGTGELFF.

The chain employs TRBV7-3 and TRBJ1-1, with D possibly being TRBD1 (5 bases). With 2 bases removed from V and 4 bases from J, the gap between germline ends came to 14 bases. Germline CDR1 and CDR2: SGHTA and FQGTGA. This CDR3 is built from 15 residues. CDR3 nucleotide sequence: TGTGCCAGCAGCTTAGGCAGGGATGGCGTCACTGAAGCTTTCTTT. Translation: CASSLGRDGVTEAFF.

This chain connects TRBV2 to TRBJ2-5, with D perhaps TRBD1 (5 bases). This CDR3 spans 11 amino acids. Trimming cost V 6 bases and J 5 bases, with 7 bases left between them. Germline CDR1 and CDR2: SNHLY and FYNNEI. CDR3 coding DNA: TGTGCCAGCAGAGCAGGGGAGACCCAGTACTTC. Its protein is CASRAGETQYF.

The rearrangement joins TRBV7-9 to TRBJ1-1; D is ambiguous. V gave up 5 bases and J gave up 8 bases, with 15 bases separating them. Germline CDR1 SEHNR, CDR2 FQNEAQ (reference sequence). CDR3 length equals 13 residues. The DNA of the CDR3 is TGTGCCAGCAGCACCACTGCGGAGTTCGAAGCTTTCTTT. Translating gives CASSTTAEFEAFF.

This chain connects TRBV27 to TRBJ2-3; 11 nucleotides align to TRBD1. This CDR3 is built from 18 residues. Germline-derived CDR1 and CDR2 are MNHEY and SMNVEV (reference sequence). After removal of 4 bases from V and 5 bases from J, the junction contained 14 bases not matched to a gene. The CDR3 sequence: CASSSSAGTGGGRDTQYF. The DNA for the CDR3 is TGTGCCAGCAGTTCATCCGCCGGGACAGGGGGGGGTCGAGATACGCAGTATTTT.